This is a list of T cell receptor beta chains from one sample in a study of blood T cell repertoires in COVID-19. Sequencing used immunoSEQ multiplex PCR; TCRdb keeps in-frame clones, though not all of them. The sample contains some 220,000 clones, 80% of which appear only once. Sequencing was carried out using peripheral blood. The source is a human donor in a cohort sampled during active COVID-19. CDR3s include the opening cysteine and the closing phenylalanine or tryptophan. D genes are given only for firm matches. Rows may omit the clone size; those that give it use once, few, many or a size class.

>TRBV19|-|-|TRBJ1-5
CASSYSLRSNQPQHF
TGTGCCAGTAGTTATTCCCTGAGGAGCAATCAGCCCCAGCATTTT
>TRBV6-4|-|TRBD2|TRBJ2-1
CASSSLAGEGNEQFF
TGTGCCAGCAGTTCACTAGCGGGAGAAGGGAATGAGCAGTTCTTC
>TRBV6-4|-|-|TRBJ2-7
CASSDSGQCSLQYF
TGTGCCAGCAGTGACTCTGGACAGTGCAGTTTGCAGTACTTC
>TRBV10-3|-|TRBD1|TRBJ1-2
CAIRKDRGALYGYTF
TGTGCCATCAGGAAGGACAGGGGGGCTCTATATGGCTACACCTTC
>TRBV7-9|-|-|TRBJ2-7
CASSFFGGGSAKYEQYF
TGTGCCAGCAGCTTCTTTGGGGGCGGTTCAGCTAAATACGAGCAGTACTTC
>TRBV6-1|-|TRBD1|TRBJ1-4
CASSERDRGRVIYEKLFF
TGTGCCAGCAGTGAAAGGGACAGGGGGCGGGTAATTTATGAAAAACTGTTTTTT
>TRBV7-9|-|TRBD2|TRBJ2-3
CASGIAGTDTQYF
TGTGCCAGCGGAATAGCGGGGACAGATACGCAGTATTTT
>TRBV4-2|few|-|TRBJ2-1
CASSQDVFSYNEQFF
TGTGCCAGCAGCCAAGATGTCTTCTCCTACAATGAGCAGTTCTTC
>TRBV27|-|TRBD1|TRBJ2-5
CASRRIRDRGAETQYF
TGTGCCAGCAGGCGAATCCGGGACAGGGGCGCGGAGACCCAGTACTTC
>TRBV6-1|-|-|TRBJ2-7
CASTEPGSSYEQYF
TGTGCCAGCACTGAACCCGGTAGTTCCTACGAGCAGTACTTC
>TRBV11-3|-|TRBD1|TRBJ1-2
CASSLDVRGRGYTF
TGTGCCAGCAGCTTAGATGTCAGGGGGCGAGGCTACACCTTC
>TRBV5-1|-|TRBD2|TRBJ2-1
CASSLVTSEDNEQFF
TGCGCCAGCAGCTTGGTGACTAGCGAAGACAATGAGCAGTTCTTC
>TRBV29-1|-|-|TRBJ2-7
CSVGTGEEDEQYF
TGCAGCGTTGGTACCGGGGAAGAAGACGAGCAGTACTTC
>TRBV28|-|-|TRBJ2-7
CASSLPGRAHEQYF
TGTGCCAGCAGTTTGCCGGGCAGGGCCCACGAGCAGTACTTC
>TRBV27|-|TRBD2|TRBJ2-2
CASSLLAGGPGTGELFF
TGTGCCAGCAGTTTACTAGCGGGGGGGCCGGGCACCGGGGAGCTGTTTTTT
>TRBV2|-|-|TRBJ1-2
CASSEGGLGRHGYTF
TGTGCCAGCAGTGAAGGGGGCCTGGGCCGCCATGGCTACACCTTC
>TRBV6-2/TRBV6-3|-|-|TRBJ1-1
CASSYQGGARTEAFF
TGTGCCAGCAGTTATCAAGGGGGGGCGCGGACTGAAGCTTTCTTT
>TRBV28|-|TRBD1|TRBJ1-4
CASSLPFTGEDEKLFF
TGTGCCAGCAGCTTACCTTTTACAGGGGAAGATGAAAAACTGTTTTTT
>TRBV7-9|few|-|TRBJ1-5
CASSRGPMDGNQPQHF
TGTGCCAGCAGCCGCGGGCCGATGGACGGCAATCAGCCCCAGCATTTT
>TRBV4-3|-|-|TRBJ1-1
CASSPHFDAGQNTEAFF
TGCGCCAGCAGCCCCCATTTTGATGCAGGGCAGAACACTGAAGCTTTCTTT
>TRBV6-5|-|-|TRBJ2-7
CASRNLYEQYF
TGTGCCAGCAGGAATCTATACGAGCAGTACTTC
>TRBV7-8|many|-|TRBJ2-7
CASSSPGLRYEQYF
TGTGCCAGCAGCTCCCCGGGGTTAAGGTACGAGCAGTACTTC
>TRBV13|-|TRBD1|TRBJ1-2
CASRKMGTGTGYTF
TGTGCCAGCAGGAAGATGGGGACAGGGACTGGCTACACCTTC
>TRBV19|-|-|TRBJ1-1
CASSRRMNTEAFF
TGTGCCAGTAGTCGCAGGATGAACACTGAAGCTTTCTTT
>TRBV4-1|-|-|TRBJ1-2
CASSQVSSYGYTF
TGCGCCAGCAGCCAAGTTAGCAGCTATGGCTACACCTTC
>TRBV28|-|-|TRBJ1-3
CASSLLSLGYSGNTIYF
TGTGCCAGCAGTTTACTCTCTCTCGGTTACTCTGGAAACACCATATATTTT
>TRBV6-5|-|TRBD1|TRBJ1-2
CASSRQGRIVYGYTF
TGTGCCAGCAGTCGACAGGGGAGGATTGTCTATGGCTACACCTTC
>TRBV7-6|-|TRBD1|TRBJ2-7
CASTRGQGEVMAYEQYF
TGTGCCAGCACCCGGGGACAGGGGGAGGTGATGGCCTACGAGCAGTACTTC
>TRBV4-3|few|-|TRBJ1-5
CASSPHPEIIRGHF
TGCGCCAGCAGCCCCCATCCCGAAATAATCAGGGGGCATTTT
>TRBV19|-|TRBD1|TRBJ1-1
CASSTGTARAFF
TGTGCCAGTAGTACCGGGACAGCCAGAGCTTTCTTT
>TRBV7-2|-|TRBD1|TRBJ1-1
CASSLRGTGGAMNTEAFF
TGTGCCAGCAGCCTCCGAGGGACAGGGGGCGCCATGAACACTGAAGCTTTCTTT
>TRBV28|-|-|TRBJ1-2
CATDQGQTNYGYTF
TGTGCTACAGACCAAGGACAGACTAACTATGGCTACACCTTC
>TRBV11-2|-|TRBD1|TRBJ1-4
CASSMTGDEKLFF
TGTGCCAGCAGCATGACAGGGGATGAAAAACTGTTTTTT
>TRBV4-2|-|-|TRBJ2-1
CASSQGYRDPYNEQFF
TGTGCCAGCAGCCAAGGATACAGGGACCCCTACAATGAGCAGTTCTTC
>TRBV28|-|-|TRBJ2-4
CASSHRVSVLAKNIQYF
TGTGCCAGCAGTCACCGCGTGAGCGTACTAGCCAAAAACATTCAGTACTTC
>TRBV6-6|-|TRBD2|TRBJ2-1
CATNWEGSSYNEQFF
TGTGCCACCAATTGGGAGGGTTCCTCCTACAATGAGCAGTTCTTC
>TRBV5-4|-|-|TRBJ1-4
CASSTAGLGGEKLFF
TGTGCCAGCAGCACGGCAGGGTTAGGTGGTGAAAAACTGTTTTTT
>TRBV3-1/TRBV3-2|-|TRBD1|TRBJ1-5
CASSQAGTGGNQPQHF
TGTGCCAGCAGCCAAGCCGGGACAGGGGGCAATCAGCCCCAGCATTTT
>TRBV10-3|-|-|TRBJ1-3
CAVQSQRNTIYF
TGTGCCGTGCAATCTCAGAGAAACACCATATATTTT
>TRBV6-4|-|TRBD2|TRBJ2-7
CASRGGGRGEQYF
TGTGCCAGCAGGGGTGGCGGGAGGGGCGAGCAGTACTTC
>TRBV19|-|TRBD1|TRBJ1-3
CASSMGGDRALSGNTIYF
TGTGCCAGTAGTATGGGGGGGGACAGGGCCCTCTCTGGAAACACCATATATTTT
>TRBV18|-|-|TRBJ2-1
CASSPQGGNNEQFF
TGTGCCAGCTCACCACAGGGGGGGAACAATGAGCAGTTCTTC
>TRBV5-1|-|TRBD2|TRBJ2-1
CASSPGLAENNEQFF
TGCGCCAGCAGCCCCGGACTAGCGGAGAACAATGAGCAGTTCTTC
>TRBV11-2|-|-|TRBJ2-2
CASSLTNTGELFF
TGTGCCAGCAGCTTAACTAACACCGGGGAGCTGTTTTTT
>TRBV6-5|few|-|TRBJ2-2
CALRRVATGELFF
TGTGCCCTTAGGAGGGTCGCTACCGGGGAGCTGTTTTTT
>TRBV30|few|-|TRBJ1-2
CAWEEGYYGYTF
TGTGCCTGGGAGGAGGGGTACTATGGCTACACCTTC
>TRBV6-5|-|-|TRBJ2-1
CASSYSRTLQFF
TGTGCCAGCAGTTACTCGAGGACTTTGCAGTTCTTC
>TRBV27|-|TRBD1|TRBJ1-1
CASSRRDRGRRTEAFF
TGTGCCAGCAGTCGTCGAGACAGGGGGCGCCGCACTGAAGCTTTCTTT
>TRBV18|-|-|TRBJ2-7
CASSPRADPYEQYF
TGTGCCAGCTCACCCAGGGCAGACCCATACGAGCAGTACTTC
>TRBV6-4|-|-|TRBJ1-5
CASSDSYSNQPQHF
TGTGCCAGCAGTGACTCATATAGCAATCAGCCCCAGCATTTT
>TRBV27|-|-|TRBJ2-6
CASSLDRDSSGANVLTF
TGTGCCAGCAGTTTAGACAGGGACTCCTCAGGGGCCAACGTCCTGACTTTC
>TRBV20-1|-|-|TRBJ1-2
CSAWGLYGYTF
TGCAGTGCTTGGGGACTATATGGCTACACCTTC
>TRBV19|-|TRBD2|TRBJ2-5
CASSGTSGGKIETQYF
TGTGCCAGTTCCGGGACTAGCGGGGGGAAAATAGAGACCCAGTACTTC
>TRBV16|few|-|TRBJ1-2
CASSQSRAGVYGYTF
TGTGCCAGCAGCCAATCGAGGGCAGGGGTATATGGCTACACCTTC
>TRBV3-1/TRBV3-2|-|-|TRBJ2-1
CASSQIGVEQFF
TGTGCCAGCAGCCAAATAGGAGTTGAGCAGTTCTTC